These T cell receptor beta chains were read from a single sample in a study of cytomegalovirus exposure and HLA in healthy donors. Assay used: immunoSEQ multiplex PCR; TCRdb lists only in-frame clones, some missing. The sample has about 240,000 clones, about 90% seen once. The sequencing sample was made of PBMCs. Receptors originate from a woman aged 25-40 years in good health and CMV-seropositive. CDR3s include the opening cysteine and the closing phenylalanine or tryptophan. The order of the fields is J gene, V gene, CDR3 protein.

TRBJ1-1 TRBV18 CASSRGDTEAFF
TRBJ2-2 TRBV10-3 CAISGISGANTGELFF
TRBJ2-5 TRBV4-1 CASRASGRETQYF
TRBJ2-4 TRBV30 CAWSSGLGVKNIQYF
TRBJ2-1 TRBV9 CASSVRLAGSYNEQFF
TRBJ1-2 TRBV27 CASSFGSGYGYTF
TRBJ2-7 TRBV29-1 CSVMDRVTYEQYF
TRBJ2-1 TRBV18 CASSRDGRARNEQFF
TRBJ2-7 TRBV6-5 CASSRGQNYEQYF
TRBJ2-7 TRBV7-8 CASSLDRTALDEQYF
TRBJ1-2 TRBV5-4 CASSLGGGALYGYTF
TRBJ2-7 TRBV19 CASSNRLSYEQYF
TRBJ2-5 TRBV6-5 CASSYLGQLQETQYF
TRBJ1-1 TRBV28 CASIEGNTEAFF